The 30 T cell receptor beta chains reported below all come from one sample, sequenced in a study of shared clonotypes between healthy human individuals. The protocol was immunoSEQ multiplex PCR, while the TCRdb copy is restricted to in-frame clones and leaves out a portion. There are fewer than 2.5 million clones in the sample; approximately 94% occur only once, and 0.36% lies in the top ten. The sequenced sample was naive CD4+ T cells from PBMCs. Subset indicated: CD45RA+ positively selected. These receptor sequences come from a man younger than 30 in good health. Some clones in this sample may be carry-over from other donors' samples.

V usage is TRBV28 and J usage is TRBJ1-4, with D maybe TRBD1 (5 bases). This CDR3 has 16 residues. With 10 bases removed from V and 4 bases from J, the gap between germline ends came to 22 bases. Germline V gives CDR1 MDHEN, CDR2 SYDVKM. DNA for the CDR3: TGTGCCACCGCGACCCCGGGGGGATTTAGTAATGAAAAACTGTTTTTT. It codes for CATATPGGFSNEKLFF.

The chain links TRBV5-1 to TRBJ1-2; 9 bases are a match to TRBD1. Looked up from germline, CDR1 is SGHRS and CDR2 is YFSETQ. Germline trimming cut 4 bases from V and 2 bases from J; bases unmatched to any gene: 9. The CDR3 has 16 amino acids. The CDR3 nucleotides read TGCGCCAGCAGCCCTGGCAGGACAGGGGTCAACTATGGCTACACCTTC. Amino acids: CASSPGRTGVNYGYTF.

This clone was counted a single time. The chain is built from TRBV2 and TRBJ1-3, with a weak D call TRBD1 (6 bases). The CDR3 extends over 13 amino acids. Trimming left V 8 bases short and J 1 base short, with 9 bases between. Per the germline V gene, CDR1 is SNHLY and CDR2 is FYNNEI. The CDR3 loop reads CASGGRSGNTIYF. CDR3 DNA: TGTGCCAGCGGGGGGCGATCTGGAAACACCATATATTTT.

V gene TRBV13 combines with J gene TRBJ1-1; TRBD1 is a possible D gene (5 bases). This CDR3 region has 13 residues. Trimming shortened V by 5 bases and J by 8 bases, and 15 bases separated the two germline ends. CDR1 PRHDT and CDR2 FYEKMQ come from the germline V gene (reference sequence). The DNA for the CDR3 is TGTGCCAGCAGCCCAAGGGGTGTGGGGGAAGCTTTCTTT. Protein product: CASSPRGVGEAFF.

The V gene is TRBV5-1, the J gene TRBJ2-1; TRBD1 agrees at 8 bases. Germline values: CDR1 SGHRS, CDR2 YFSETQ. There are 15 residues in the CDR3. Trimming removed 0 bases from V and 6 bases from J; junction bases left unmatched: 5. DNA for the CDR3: TGCGCCAGCAGCTTGGACAGGGGGACAGCCAATGAGCAGTTCTTC. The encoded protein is CASSLDRGTANEQFF.

The CDR3 protein is CASGMGGTEAFF. The CDR3 region has the DNA TGTGCCAGCGGGATGGGGGGCACTGAAGCTTTCTTT. This chain joins TRBV2 and TRBJ1-1, with D possibly being TRBD1 (5 bases). Germline lookup yields CDR1 SNHLY and CDR2 FYNNEI. The CDR3 sequence is 12 residues long. Trimming removed 8 bases at V and 4 bases at J, with 11 bases between.

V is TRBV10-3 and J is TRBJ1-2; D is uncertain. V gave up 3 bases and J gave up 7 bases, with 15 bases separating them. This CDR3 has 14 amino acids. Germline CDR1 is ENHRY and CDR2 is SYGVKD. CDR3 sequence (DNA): TGTGCCATCAGTGACTTCGGGGAAAGGAGTGGCTACACCTTC. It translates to CAISDFGERSGYTF.

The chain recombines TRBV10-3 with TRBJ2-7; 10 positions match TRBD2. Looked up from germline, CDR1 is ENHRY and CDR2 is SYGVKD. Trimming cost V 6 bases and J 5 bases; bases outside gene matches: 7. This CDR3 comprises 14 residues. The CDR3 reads CAIRPGLAPHEQYF. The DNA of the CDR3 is TGTGCCATCAGGCCGGGACTAGCGCCCCACGAGCAGTACTTC.

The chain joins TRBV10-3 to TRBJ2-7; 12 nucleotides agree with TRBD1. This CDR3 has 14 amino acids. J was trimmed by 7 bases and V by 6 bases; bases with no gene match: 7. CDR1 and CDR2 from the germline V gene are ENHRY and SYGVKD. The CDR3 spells CAIRPGQGAWEQYF. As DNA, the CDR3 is TGTGCCATCAGGCCGGGACAGGGGGCTTGGGAGCAGTACTTC.

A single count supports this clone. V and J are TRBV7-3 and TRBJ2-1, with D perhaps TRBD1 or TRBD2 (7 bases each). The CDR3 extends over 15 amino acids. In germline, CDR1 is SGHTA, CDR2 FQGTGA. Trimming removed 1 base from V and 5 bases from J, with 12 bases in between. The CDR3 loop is CASSLNRGGHNEQFF. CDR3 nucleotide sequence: TGTGCCAGCAGCTTAAACAGGGGAGGGCACAATGAGCAGTTCTTC.

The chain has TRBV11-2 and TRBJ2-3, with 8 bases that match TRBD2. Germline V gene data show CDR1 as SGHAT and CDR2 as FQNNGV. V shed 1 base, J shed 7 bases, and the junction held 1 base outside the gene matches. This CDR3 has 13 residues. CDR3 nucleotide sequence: TGTGCCAGCAGCTTAGCGGGGGGGAATACGCAGTATTTT. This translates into CASSLAGGNTQYF.

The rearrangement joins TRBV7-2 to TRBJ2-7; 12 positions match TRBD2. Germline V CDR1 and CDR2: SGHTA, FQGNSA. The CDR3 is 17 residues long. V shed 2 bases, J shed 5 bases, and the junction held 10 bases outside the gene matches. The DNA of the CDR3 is TGTGCCAGCAGCTTACTAGCGGGAGGGGGTCCTCGGGACGAGCAGTACTTC. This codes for CASSLLAGGGPRDEQYF.

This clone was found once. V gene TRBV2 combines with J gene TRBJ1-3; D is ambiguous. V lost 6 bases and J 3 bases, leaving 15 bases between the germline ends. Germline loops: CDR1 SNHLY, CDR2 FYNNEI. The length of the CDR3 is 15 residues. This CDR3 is CASSSGQVFGNTIYF. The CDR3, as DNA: TGTGCCAGCAGCAGCGGGCAGGTATTTGGAAACACCATATATTTT.

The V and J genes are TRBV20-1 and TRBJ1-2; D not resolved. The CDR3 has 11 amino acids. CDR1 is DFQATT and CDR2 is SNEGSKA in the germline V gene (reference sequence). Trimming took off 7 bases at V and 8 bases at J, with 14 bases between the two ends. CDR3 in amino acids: CSGSRAEGYTF. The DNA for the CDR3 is TGCAGTGGGTCCCGGGCGGAGGGCTACACCTTC.

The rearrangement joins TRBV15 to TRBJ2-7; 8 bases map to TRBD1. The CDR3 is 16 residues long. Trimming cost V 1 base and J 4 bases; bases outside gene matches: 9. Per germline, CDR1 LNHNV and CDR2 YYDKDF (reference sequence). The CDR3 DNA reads TGTGCCACCAGCAGAGTCAACCAGGGGGCCAAGTACGAGCAGTACTTC. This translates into CATSRVNQGAKYEQYF.

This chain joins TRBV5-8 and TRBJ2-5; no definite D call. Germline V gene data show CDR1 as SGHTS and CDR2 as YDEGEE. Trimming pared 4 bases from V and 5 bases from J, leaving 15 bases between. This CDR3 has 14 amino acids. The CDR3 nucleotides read TGTGCCAGCAGCCCCTCCGGAGCCTGGGAGACCCAGTACTTC. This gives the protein CASSPSGAWETQYF.

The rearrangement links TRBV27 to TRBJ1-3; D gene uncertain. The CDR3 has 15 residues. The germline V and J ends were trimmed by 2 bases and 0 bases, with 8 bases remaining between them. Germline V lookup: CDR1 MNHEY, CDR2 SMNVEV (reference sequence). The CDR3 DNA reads TGTGCCAGCAGTTTAAGTCTTAGCTCTGGAAACACCATATATTTT. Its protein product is CASSLSLSSGNTIYF.

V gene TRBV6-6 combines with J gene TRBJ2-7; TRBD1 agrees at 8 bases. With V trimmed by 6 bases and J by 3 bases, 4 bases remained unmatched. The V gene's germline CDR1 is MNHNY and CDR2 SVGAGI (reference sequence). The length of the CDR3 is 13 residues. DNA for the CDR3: TGTGCCAGCAGAACGGACAGGGTCTACGAGCAGTACTTC. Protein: CASRTDRVYEQYF.

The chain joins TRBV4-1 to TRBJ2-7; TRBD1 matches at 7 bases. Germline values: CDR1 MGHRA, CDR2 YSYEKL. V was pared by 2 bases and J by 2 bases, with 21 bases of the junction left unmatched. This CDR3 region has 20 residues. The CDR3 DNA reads TGCGCCAGCAGCCAACGTACTCCGGGACAGCCTTCAATCCGGCCCTACGAGCAGTACTTC. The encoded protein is CASSQRTPGQPSIRPYEQYF.

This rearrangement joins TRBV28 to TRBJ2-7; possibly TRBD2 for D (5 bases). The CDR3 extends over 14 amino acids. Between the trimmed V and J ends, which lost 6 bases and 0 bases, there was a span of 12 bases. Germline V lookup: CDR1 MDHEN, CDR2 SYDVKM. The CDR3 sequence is CASRKRFLSYEQYF. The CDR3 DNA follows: TGTGCCAGCAGGAAGCGGTTCCTCTCCTACGAGCAGTACTTC.

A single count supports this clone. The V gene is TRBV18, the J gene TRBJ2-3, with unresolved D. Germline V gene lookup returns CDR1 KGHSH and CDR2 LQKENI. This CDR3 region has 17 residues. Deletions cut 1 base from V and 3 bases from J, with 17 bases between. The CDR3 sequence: CASSPLPPLETTDTQYF. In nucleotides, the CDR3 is TGTGCCAGCTCACCACTGCCGCCCCTTGAAACGACAGATACGCAGTATTTT.

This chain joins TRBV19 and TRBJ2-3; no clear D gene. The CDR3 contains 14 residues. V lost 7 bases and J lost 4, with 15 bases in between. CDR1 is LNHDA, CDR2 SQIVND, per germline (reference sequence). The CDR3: CASKSQQMADTQYF. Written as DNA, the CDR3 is TGTGCCAGTAAATCCCAACAGATGGCAGATACGCAGTATTTT.

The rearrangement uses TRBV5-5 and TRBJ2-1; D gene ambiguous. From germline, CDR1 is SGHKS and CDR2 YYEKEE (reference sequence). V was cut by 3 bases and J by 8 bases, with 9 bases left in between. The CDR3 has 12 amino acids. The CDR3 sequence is CASSWGRDEQFF. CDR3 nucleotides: TGTGCCAGCAGCTGGGGTAGGGATGAGCAGTTCTTC.

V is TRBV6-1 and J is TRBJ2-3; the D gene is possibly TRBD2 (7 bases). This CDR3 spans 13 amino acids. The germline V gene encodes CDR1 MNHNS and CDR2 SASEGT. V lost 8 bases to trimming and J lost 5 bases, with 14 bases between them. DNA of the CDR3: TGTGCCAGCGGGGGGGCCCGGGGAGATACGCAGTATTTT. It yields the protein CASGGARGDTQYF.

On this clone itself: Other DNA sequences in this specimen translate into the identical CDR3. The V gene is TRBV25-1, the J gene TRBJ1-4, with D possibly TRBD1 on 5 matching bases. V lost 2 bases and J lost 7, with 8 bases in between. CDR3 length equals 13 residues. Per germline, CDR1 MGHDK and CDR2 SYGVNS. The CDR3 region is CASSEGAREKLFF. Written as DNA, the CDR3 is TGTGCCAGCAGTGAAGGGGCGCGTGAAAAACTGTTTTTT. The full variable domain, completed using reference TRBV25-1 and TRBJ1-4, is EADIYQTPRYLVIGTGKKITLECSQTMGHDKMYWYQQDPGMELHLIHYSYGVNSTEKGDLSSESTVSRIRTEHFPLTLESARPSHTSQYLCASSEGAREKLFFGSGTQLSVL.

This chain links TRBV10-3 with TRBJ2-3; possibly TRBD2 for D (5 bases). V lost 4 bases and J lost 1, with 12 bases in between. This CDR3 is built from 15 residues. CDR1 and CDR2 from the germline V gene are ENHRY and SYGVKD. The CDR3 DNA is TGTGCCATCAGTGCAGCGGATAGCGGCACAGATACGCAGTATTTT. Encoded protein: CAISAADSGTDTQYF.

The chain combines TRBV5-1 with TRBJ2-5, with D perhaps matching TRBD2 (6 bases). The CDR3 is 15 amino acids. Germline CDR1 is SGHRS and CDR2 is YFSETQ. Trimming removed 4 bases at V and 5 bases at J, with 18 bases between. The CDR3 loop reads CASSPRFEGGETQYF. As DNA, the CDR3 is TGCGCCAGCAGCCCCCGTTTCGAGGGAGGCGAGACCCAGTACTTC. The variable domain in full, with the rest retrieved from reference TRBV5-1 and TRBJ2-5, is KAGVTQTPRYLIKTRGQQVTLSCSPISGHRSVSWYQQTPGQGLQFLFEYFSETQRNKGNFPGRFSGRQFSNSRSEMNVSTLELGDSALYLCASSPRFEGGETQYFGPGTRLLVL.

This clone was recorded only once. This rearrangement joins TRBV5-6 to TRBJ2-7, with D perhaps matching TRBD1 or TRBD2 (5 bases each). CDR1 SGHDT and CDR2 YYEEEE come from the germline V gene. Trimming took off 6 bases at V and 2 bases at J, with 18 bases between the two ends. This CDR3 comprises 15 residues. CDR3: CASTTPGLLTYEQYF. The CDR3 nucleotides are TGTGCCAGCACCACCCCGGGGCTACTAACCTACGAGCAGTACTTC.

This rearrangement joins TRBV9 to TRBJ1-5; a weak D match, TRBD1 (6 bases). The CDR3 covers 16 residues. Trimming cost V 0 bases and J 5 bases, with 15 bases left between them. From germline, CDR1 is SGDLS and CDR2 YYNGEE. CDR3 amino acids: CASSVARWDKDQPQHF. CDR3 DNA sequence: TGTGCCAGCAGCGTAGCACGTTGGGACAAAGATCAGCCCCAGCATTTT.

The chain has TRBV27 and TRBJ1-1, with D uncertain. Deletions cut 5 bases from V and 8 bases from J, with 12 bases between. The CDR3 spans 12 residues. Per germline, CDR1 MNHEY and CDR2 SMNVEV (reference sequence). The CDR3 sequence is CASSRRLGEAFF. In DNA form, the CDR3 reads TGTGCCAGCAGTCGGCGGTTGGGGGAAGCTTTCTTT.